Listed here is a single T cell receptor beta chain. Germline V gene lookup returns CDR1 MDHEN and CDR2 SYDVKM. CDR3 length: 13 amino acids. V dropped 6 bases and J dropped 5 bases, with 13 bases sitting between them. This record belongs to a study of T cell repertoires in ileal Crohn's disease. Each sample's TCRB immunosequencing used 500 to 550 nanograms of biopsy DNA. Assay: immunoSEQ multiplex PCR; the TCRdb copy retains only in-frame clones and omits some. The profile shows around 5,800 clones, approximately 80% of them singletons. Sequenced: ileal tissue. The receptor was isolated from an adult with Crohn's disease. The chain has TRBV28 and TRBJ2-5; tentatively, D is TRBD2 (6 bases). This CDR3 is CASRSGLIETQYF. CDR3 sequence (DNA): TGTGCCAGCAGGTCTGGACTAATCGAGACCCAGTACTTC.